A selection of T cell receptor beta chains follows, all from one sample in a study of a mutant IDH1 vaccine in newly diagnosed glioma. Profiled with immunoSEQ multiplex PCR; TCRdb holds only in-frame clones, not every one. The table has fewer than 85,000 clones, approximately 86% seen once. This sample comprised PBMCs, obtained from a glioma patient treated with radiotherapy, temozolomide or both. These receptors were collected from a man younger than 45 with glioma. The conserved cysteine and the conserved F or W are not part of the CDR3 here.

CDR3 length: 13; J gene: TRBJ1-1; V gene: TRBV7-8; CDR3 protein: ASSAIRQGGTEAF
CDR3 length: 12; J gene: TRBJ2-2; V gene: TRBV27; CDR3 protein: ASSLAPIGRELF
CDR3 length: 12; J gene: TRBJ1-5; V gene: TRBV7-9; CDR3 protein: ASSLAGGNQPQH
CDR3 length: 12; J gene: TRBJ1-6; V gene: TRBV7-9; CDR3 protein: ASSLDSLNSPLH
CDR3 length: 11; J gene: TRBJ1-6; V gene: TRBV9; CDR3 protein: ASSWDSNSPLH
CDR3 length: 12; J gene: TRBJ2-7; V gene: TRBV13; CDR3 protein: ASSSYRLMDEQY
CDR3 length: 11; J gene: TRBJ1-1; V gene: TRBV7-9; CDR3 protein: ASSLRLATEAF
CDR3 length: 13; J gene: TRBJ2-7; V gene: TRBV2; CDR3 protein: ASSSSGQEAYEQY
CDR3 length: 15; J gene: TRBJ2-7; V gene: TRBV5-4; CDR3 protein: ASSLGVAGQGAHEQY
CDR3 length: 13; J gene: TRBJ2-7; V gene: TRBV9; CDR3 protein: ASTLGTGGTYEQY
CDR3 length: 12; J gene: TRBJ1-2; V gene: TRBV28; CDR3 protein: ASSSGQGVFGYT
CDR3 length: 10; J gene: TRBJ2-5; V gene: TRBV5-1; CDR3 protein: ASSSLQETQY
CDR3 length: 14; J gene: TRBJ2-4; V gene: TRBV2; CDR3 protein: ASSEARQGAKNIQY
CDR3 length: 13; J gene: TRBJ2-7; V gene: TRBV2; CDR3 protein: ASSVAGGYSYEQY
CDR3 length: 12; J gene: TRBJ1-1; V gene: TRBV4-1; CDR3 protein: ASSQVGGAGEAF
CDR3 length: 12; J gene: TRBJ1-4; V gene: TRBV5-1; CDR3 protein: ASRSGQGNEKLF
CDR3 length: 12; J gene: TRBJ1-1; V gene: TRBV11-1; CDR3 protein: ASSSDRGNTEAF
CDR3 length: 12; J gene: TRBJ1-2; V gene: TRBV5-1; CDR3 protein: ASSLETVSYGYT
CDR3 length: 17; J gene: TRBJ1-2; V gene: TRBV14; CDR3 protein: ASSNRTRQNREDSYGYT
CDR3 length: 13; J gene: TRBJ2-7; V gene: TRBV11-2; CDR3 protein: ASSLRRGVTYEQY
CDR3 length: 11; J gene: TRBJ1-2; V gene: TRBV30; CDR3 protein: AWMRGPLYGYT
CDR3 length: 12; J gene: TRBJ1-4; V gene: TRBV5-1; CDR3 protein: ASSLTSTNEKLF
CDR3 length: 11; J gene: TRBJ1-4; V gene: TRBV27; CDR3 protein: ASMDTNNEKLF
CDR3 length: 14; J gene: TRBJ1-2; V gene: TRBV5-1; CDR3 protein: ASSLALGEGTIGYT
CDR3 length: 13; J gene: TRBJ1-2; V gene: TRBV5-1; CDR3 protein: ASRGTGTGWSGYT
CDR3 length: 16; J gene: TRBJ1-1; V gene: TRBV28; CDR3 protein: ASSFVMRFSGYGSEAF
CDR3 length: 11; J gene: TRBJ2-7; V gene: TRBV6-5; CDR3 protein: ASSSPVGYEQY
CDR3 length: 11; J gene: TRBJ2-1; V gene: TRBV18; CDR3 protein: ASSPGLDTEQF
CDR3 length: 11; J gene: TRBJ2-1; V gene: TRBV19; CDR3 protein: ASSLAGGNEQF
CDR3 length: 12; J gene: TRBJ1-6; V gene: TRBV6-5; CDR3 protein: ASTVTGTGAPLH
CDR3 length: 14; J gene: TRBJ1-1; V gene: TRBV19; CDR3 protein: AIIAGSGTSNTEAF